Listed here is a single TCR beta chain. The sample is drawn from a study of blood T cell repertoires in COVID-19. Study-wide background: The United States, Italy and Spain were the sources of the acute and convalescent COVID-19 samples. From T cells, B-cell-depleted T cells, or PBMCs came the material, which was cDNA or gDNA.

Germline loops: CDR1 SEHNR, CDR2 FQNEAQ (reference sequence). The CDR3 runs to 17 residues. The V gene end was trimmed by 4 bases and the J gene end by 7 bases; junction bases not matched to a gene: 16. Assay: immunoSEQ multiplex PCR; the TCRdb copy retains only in-frame clones and omits some. The table shows about 150,000 clones, with around 83% occurring only once. The sample taken for sequencing was peripheral blood. The sequence derives from an older woman with acute or convalescent COVID-19. The rearrangement links TRBV7-9 to TRBJ1-2; 9 bases match TRBD1. The CDR3: CASSSSRPGQGGFGYTF. DNA for the CDR3: TGTGCCAGCAGCTCGAGTCGACCGGGACAGGGAGGCTTTGGCTACACCTTC.